Presented here are 4 T cell receptor beta chains from one specimen sequenced in a study of T cells in tumors after PD-1 blockade. Produced via immunoSEQ multiplex PCR; TCRdb's table is partial and in-frame only. Altogether roughly 60,000 clones are present, roughly 77% being singletons, with the ten largest covering 13%. The sequenced sample was PBMCs, obtained before anti-PD-1 treatment. Source of these receptors: a human donor with basal cell carcinoma.

The chain recombines TRBV19 with TRBJ1-1, with D possibly matching TRBD1 (5 bases). The CDR3 is made up of 17 amino acids. Trimming took off 5 bases at V and 5 bases at J, with 24 bases between the two ends. Germline CDR1 is LNHDA and CDR2 is SQIVND (reference sequence). The CDR3 spells CASSVILPVPGRTEAFF. As DNA, the CDR3 is TGTGCCAGTAGTGTGATTCTCCCCGTGCCGGGGCGGACTGAAGCTTTCTTT.

The chain employs TRBV9 and TRBJ2-7; D gene unclear. V was shortened by 0 bases and J by 0 bases, with 10 bases between the two germline ends. The CDR3 is 15 residues long. The germline V gene has CDR1 SGDLS and CDR2 YYNGEE. The CDR3 DNA is TGTGCCAGCAGCGTAGGGAACGCAGGCTCCTACGAGCAGTACTTC. Translated: CASSVGNAGSYEQYF.

The CDR3 DNA sequence: TGTGCCAGCAGTTACATAGCGGGGGGCCTATTCAATGAGCAGTTCTTC. It yields the protein CASSYIAGGLFNEQFF. The rearrangement links TRBV6-2 or TRBV6-3 to TRBJ2-1, with 10 bases that match TRBD2. V was clipped by 2 bases and J by 6 bases; unmatched bases: 7. CDR1 is MNHEY, CDR2 SVGEGT, per germline. The length of the CDR3 is 16 residues.

Notes on this clone: The same CDR3 can be traced to other DNA sequences in this sample. The gene calls are TRBV11-3 and TRBJ2-3; either TRBD1 or TRBD2 may supply D (5 bases each). Trimming cost V 5 bases and J 2 bases, with 14 bases left between them. Germline V gene sequence: CDR1 SGHNT, CDR2 YENEEA. The CDR3 is 15 residues long. The CDR3: CASSPGGGPTDTQYF. DNA of the CDR3: TGTGCCAGCAGCCCTGGGGGTGGCCCCACAGATACGCAGTATTTT.